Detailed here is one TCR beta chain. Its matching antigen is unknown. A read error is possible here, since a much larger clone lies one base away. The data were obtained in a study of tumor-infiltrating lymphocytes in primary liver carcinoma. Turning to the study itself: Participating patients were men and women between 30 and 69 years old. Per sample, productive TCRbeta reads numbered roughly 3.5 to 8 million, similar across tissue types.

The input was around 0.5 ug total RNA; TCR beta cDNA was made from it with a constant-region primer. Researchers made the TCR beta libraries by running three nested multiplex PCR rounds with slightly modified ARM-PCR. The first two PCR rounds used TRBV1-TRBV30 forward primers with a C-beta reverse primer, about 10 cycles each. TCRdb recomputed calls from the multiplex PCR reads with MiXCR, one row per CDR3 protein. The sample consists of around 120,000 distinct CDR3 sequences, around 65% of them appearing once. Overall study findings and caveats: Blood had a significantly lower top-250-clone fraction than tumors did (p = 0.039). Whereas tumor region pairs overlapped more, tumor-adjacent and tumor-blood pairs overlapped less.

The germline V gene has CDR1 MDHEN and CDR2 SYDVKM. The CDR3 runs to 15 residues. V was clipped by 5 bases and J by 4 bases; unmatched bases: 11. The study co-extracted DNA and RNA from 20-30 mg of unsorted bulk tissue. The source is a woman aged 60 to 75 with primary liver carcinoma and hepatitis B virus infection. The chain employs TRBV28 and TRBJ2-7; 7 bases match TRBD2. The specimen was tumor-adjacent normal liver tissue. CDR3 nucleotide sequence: TGTGCCAGCAGTCCCACCGGGACTATCCGTTACGAGCAGTACTTC. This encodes CASSPTGTIRYEQYF. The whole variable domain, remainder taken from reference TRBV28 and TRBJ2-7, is DVKVTQSSRYLVKRTGEKVFLECVQDMDHENMFWYRQDPGLGLRLIYFSYDVKMKEKGDIPEGYSVSREKKERFSLILESASTNQTSMYLCASSPTGTIRYEQYFGPGTRLTVT.